Below, 3 T cell receptor beta chains from the same sample are listed, as sequenced in a study of blood T cell repertoires in COVID-19. Assay used: immunoSEQ multiplex PCR; TCRdb lists only in-frame clones, some missing. The table records some 150,000 clones, 80% of them present only once. Sequenced sample: peripheral blood. The receptors come from a woman between 45 and 60 years old with acute or convalescent COVID-19.

The chain combines TRBV29-1 with TRBJ1-1; D possibly corresponds to TRBD1 (5 bases). Trimming took off 4 bases at V and 8 bases at J, with 11 bases between the two ends. Germline lookup yields CDR1 SQVTM and CDR2 ANQGSEA. This CDR3 contains 11 residues. CDR3 nucleotides: TGCAGCGTTGTTTTACAGGCCGAAGCTTTCTTT. Protein: CSVVLQAEAFF.

This clone was found a few times. This chain joins TRBV11-2 and TRBJ1-1; D is ambiguous. Trimming removed 6 bases at V and 10 bases at J, with 12 bases between. Germline-derived CDR1 and CDR2 are SGHAT and FQNNGV. The CDR3 is 11 residues long. DNA of the CDR3: TGTGCCAGCAGGACCGGGGTAGGAGCTTTCTTT. The encoded protein is CASRTGVGAFF. Using reference TRBV11-2 and TRBJ1-1 for the parts outside the CDR3, the full variable domain is EAGVAQSPRYKIIEKRQSVAFWCNPISGHATLYWYQQILGQGPKLLIQFQNNGVVDDSQLPKDRFSAERLKGVDSTLKIQPAKLEDSAVYLCASRTGVGAFFGQGTRLTVV.

CDR3 protein: CASSLSLNQPQHF. CDR3 coding DNA: TGTGCCAGCAGCTTGTCCTTAAATCAGCCCCAGCATTTT. J is TRBJ1-5 and V is TRBV5-5; no definite D call. CDR1 and CDR2 from the germline V gene are SGHKS and YYEKEE (reference sequence). With 1 base removed from V and 4 bases from J, the gap between germline ends came to 6 bases. This CDR3 comprises 13 residues.